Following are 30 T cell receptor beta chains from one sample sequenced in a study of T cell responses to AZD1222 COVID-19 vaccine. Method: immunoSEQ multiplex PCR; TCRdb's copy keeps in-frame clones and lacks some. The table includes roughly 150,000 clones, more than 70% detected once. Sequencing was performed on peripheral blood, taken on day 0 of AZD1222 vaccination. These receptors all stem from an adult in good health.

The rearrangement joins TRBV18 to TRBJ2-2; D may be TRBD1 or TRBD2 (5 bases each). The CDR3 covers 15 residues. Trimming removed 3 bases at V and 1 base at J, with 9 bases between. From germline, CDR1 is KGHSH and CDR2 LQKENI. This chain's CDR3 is CASSPGRGNTGELFF. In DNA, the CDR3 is TGTGCCAGCTCACCGGGACGTGGGAACACCGGGGAGCTGTTTTTT.

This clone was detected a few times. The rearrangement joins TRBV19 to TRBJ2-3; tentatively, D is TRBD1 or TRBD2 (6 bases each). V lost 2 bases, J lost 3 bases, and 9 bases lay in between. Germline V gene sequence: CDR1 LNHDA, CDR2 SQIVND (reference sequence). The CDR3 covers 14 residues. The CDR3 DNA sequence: TGTGCCAGTAGTATAACGGGGGCTACAGATACGCAGTATTTT. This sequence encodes CASSITGATDTQYF.

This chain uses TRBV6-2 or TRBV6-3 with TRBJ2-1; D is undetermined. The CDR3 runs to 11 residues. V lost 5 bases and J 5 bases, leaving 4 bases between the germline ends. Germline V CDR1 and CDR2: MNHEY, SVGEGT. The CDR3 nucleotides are TGTGCCAGCAGTCCCCACAATGAGCAGTTCTTC. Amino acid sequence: CASSPHNEQFF.

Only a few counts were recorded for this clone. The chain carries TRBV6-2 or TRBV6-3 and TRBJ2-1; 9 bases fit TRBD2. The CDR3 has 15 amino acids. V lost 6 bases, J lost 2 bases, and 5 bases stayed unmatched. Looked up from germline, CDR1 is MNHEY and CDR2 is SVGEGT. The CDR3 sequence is CASSISGSPYNEQFF. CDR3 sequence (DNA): TGTGCCAGCAGCATTAGCGGGAGCCCCTACAATGAGCAGTTCTTC.

Here the CDR3 reads CASSSTGGISGYTF. CDR3 nucleotide sequence: TGTGCCAGCAGTTCGACAGGGGGCATTTCTGGCTACACCTTC. This chain uses TRBV28 with TRBJ1-2; 10 bases fit TRBD1. CDR3 length: 14 residues. Trimming removed 4 bases from V and 7 bases from J; junction bases left unmatched: 6. Germline CDR1 reads MDHEN; CDR2 reads SYDVKM.

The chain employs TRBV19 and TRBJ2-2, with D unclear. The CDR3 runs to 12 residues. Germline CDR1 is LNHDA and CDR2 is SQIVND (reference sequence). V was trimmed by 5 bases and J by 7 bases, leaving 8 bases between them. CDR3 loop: CASSQTGGELFF. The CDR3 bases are TGTGCCAGTAGTCAGACCGGCGGGGAGCTGTTTTTT. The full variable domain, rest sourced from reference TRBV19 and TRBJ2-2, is DGGITQSPKYLFRKEGQNVTLSCEQNLNHDAMYWYRQDPGQGLRLIYYSQIVNDFQKGDIAEGYSVSREKKESFPLTVTSAQKNPTAFYLCASSQTGGELFFGEGSRLTVL.

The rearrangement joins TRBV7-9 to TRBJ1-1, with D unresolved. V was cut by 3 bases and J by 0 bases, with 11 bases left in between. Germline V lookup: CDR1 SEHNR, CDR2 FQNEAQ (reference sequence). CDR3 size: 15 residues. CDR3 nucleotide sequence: TGTGCCAGCAGCTTGGTGGCCGGACTGAACACTGAAGCTTTCTTT. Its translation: CASSLVAGLNTEAFF.

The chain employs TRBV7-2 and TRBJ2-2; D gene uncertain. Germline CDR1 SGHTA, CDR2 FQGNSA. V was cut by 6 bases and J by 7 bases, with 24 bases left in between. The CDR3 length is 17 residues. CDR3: CASRLSPLGSLGGELFF. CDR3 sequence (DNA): TGTGCCAGCAGGCTTAGTCCGCTTGGGTCTCTCGGCGGGGAGCTGTTTTTT.

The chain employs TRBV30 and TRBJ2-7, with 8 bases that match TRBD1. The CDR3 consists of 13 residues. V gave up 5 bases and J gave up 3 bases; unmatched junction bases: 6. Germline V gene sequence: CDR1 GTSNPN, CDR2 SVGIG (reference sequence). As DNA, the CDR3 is TGTGCCTGGGGGCGGACAGGGAGCTACGAGCAGTACTTC. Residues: CAWGRTGSYEQYF.

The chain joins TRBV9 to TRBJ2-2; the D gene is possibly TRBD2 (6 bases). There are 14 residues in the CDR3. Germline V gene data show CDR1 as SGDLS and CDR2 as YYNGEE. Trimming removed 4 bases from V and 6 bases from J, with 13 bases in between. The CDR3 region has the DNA TGTGCCAGCAGCCAAACTAGCTTGGCCGGGGAGCTGTTTTTT. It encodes CASSQTSLAGELFF.

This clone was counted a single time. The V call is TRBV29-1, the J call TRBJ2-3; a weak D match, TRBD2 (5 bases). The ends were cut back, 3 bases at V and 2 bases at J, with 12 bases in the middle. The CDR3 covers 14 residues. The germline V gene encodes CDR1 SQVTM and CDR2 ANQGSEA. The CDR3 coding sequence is TGCAGCGTTGAGATGGGAGACATCACAGATACGCAGTATTTT. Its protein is CSVEMGDITDTQYF.

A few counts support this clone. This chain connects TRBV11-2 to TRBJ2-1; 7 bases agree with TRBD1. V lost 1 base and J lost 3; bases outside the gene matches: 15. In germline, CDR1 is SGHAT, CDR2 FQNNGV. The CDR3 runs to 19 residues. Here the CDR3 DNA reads TGTGCCAGCAGCTTAGGTTCCGTCCCTGGGCAGGGGGTCTACAATGAGCAGTTCTTC. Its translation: CASSLGSVPGQGVYNEQFF.

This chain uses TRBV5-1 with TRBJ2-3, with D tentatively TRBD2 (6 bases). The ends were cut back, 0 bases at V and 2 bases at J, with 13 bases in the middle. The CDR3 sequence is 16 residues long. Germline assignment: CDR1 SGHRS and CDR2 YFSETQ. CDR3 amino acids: CASSLGSSGSTDTQYF. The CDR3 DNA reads TGCGCCAGCAGCTTGGGTAGTAGCGGCTCCACAGATACGCAGTATTTT.

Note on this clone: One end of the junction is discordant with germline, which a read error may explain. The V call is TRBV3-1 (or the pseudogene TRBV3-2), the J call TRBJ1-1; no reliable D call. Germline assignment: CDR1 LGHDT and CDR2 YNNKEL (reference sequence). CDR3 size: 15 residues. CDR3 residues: CASSQARASLSEAFF. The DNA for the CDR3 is TGTGCCAGCAGCCAAGCGCGGGCCTCCCTATCTGAGGCTTTCTTT.

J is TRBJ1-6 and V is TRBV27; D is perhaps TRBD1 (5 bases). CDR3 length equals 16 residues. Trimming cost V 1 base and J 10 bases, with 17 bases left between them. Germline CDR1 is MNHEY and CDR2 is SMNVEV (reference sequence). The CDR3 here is CASSLYVGGTVSPLHF. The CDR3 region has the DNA TGTGCCAGCAGTTTATATGTGGGAGGGACGGTGTCACCCCTCCACTTT.

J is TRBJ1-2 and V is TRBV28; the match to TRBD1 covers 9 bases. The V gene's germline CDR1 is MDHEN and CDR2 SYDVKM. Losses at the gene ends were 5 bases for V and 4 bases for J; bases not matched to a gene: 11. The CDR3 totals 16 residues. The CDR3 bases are TGTGCCAGCAGTAGGACAGGGGCCGACTCGTCCTATGGCTACACCTTC. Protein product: CASSRTGADSSYGYTF.

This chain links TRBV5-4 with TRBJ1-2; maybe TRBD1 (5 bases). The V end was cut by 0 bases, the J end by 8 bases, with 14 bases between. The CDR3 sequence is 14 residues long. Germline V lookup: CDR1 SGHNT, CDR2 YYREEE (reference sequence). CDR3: CASSLAGGYKGYTF. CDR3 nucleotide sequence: TGTGCCAGCAGCTTGGCGGGGGGGTATAAGGGCTACACCTTC.

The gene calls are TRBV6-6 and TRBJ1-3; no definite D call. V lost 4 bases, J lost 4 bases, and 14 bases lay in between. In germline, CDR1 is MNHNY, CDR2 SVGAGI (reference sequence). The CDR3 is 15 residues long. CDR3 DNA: TGTGCCAGCAGTTCGAAGGCTCGCGTGGGAAACACCATATATTTT. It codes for CASSSKARVGNTIYF.

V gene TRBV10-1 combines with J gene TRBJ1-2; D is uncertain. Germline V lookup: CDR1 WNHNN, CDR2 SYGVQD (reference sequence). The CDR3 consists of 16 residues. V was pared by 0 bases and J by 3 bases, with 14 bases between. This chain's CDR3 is CASSESGPPEDYGYTF. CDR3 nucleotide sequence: TGCGCCAGCAGTGAGTCGGGCCCTCCGGAGGACTATGGCTACACCTTC.

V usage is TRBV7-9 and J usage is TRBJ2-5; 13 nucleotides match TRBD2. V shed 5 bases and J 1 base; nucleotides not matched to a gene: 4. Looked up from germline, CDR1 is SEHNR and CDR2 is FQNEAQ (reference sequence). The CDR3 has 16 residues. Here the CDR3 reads CASSPRTSGSQETQYF. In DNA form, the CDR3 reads TGTGCCAGCAGCCCCAGGACTAGCGGGAGCCAAGAGACCCAGTACTTC.

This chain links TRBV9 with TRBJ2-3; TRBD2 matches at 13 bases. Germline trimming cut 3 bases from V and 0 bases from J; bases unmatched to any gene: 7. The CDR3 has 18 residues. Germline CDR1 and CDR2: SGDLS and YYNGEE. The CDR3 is CASSAGTSGTTSTDTQYF. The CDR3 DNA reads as TGTGCCAGCAGCGCCGGGACTAGCGGGACGACTAGCACAGATACGCAGTATTTT.

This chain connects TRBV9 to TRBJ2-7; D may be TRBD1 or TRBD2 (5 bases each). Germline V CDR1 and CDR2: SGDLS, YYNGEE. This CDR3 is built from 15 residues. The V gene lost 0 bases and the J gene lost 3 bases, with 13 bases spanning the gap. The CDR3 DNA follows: TGTGCCAGCAGCGTAGCTGGGGGAGAGGGCTACGAGCAGTACTTC. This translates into CASSVAGGEGYEQYF.

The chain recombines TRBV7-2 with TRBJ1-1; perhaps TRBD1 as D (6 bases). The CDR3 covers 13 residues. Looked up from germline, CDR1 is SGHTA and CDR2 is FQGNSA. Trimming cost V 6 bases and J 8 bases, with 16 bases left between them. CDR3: CASSSTGPLEAFF. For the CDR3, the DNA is TGTGCCAGCAGTTCTACAGGGCCACTAGAAGCTTTCTTT. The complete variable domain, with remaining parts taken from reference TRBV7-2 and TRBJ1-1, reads GAGVSQSPSNKVTEKGKDVELRCDPISGHTALYWYRQSLGQGLEFLIYFQGNSAPDKSGLPSDRFSAERTGGSVSTLTIQRTQQEDSAVYLCASSSTGPLEAFFGQGTRLTVV.

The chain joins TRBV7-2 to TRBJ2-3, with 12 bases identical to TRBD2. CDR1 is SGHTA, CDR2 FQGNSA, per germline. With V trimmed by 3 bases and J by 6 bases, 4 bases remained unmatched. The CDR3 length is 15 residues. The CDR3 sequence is CASSFRTSGMDTQYF. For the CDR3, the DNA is TGTGCCAGCAGCTTTAGGACTAGCGGGATGGATACGCAGTATTTT.

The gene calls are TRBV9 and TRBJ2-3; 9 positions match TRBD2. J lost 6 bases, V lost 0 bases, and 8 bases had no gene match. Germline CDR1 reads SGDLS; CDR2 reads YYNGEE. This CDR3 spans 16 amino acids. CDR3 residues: CASSVGDSGRRDTQYF. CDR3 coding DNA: TGTGCCAGCAGCGTAGGCGATAGCGGGAGACGGGATACGCAGTATTTT.

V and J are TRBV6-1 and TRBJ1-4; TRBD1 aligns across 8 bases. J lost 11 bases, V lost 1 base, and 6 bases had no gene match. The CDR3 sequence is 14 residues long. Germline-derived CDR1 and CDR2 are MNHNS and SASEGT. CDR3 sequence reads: CASSEGTGLSKLFF. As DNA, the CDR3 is TGTGCCAGCAGTGAAGGGACAGGGTTGTCGAAACTGTTTTTT.

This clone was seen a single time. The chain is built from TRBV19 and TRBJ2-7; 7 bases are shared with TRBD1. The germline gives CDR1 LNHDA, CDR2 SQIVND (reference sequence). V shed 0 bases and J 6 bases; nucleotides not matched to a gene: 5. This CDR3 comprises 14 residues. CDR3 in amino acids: CASSIEGQASEQYF. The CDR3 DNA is TGTGCCAGTAGTATAGAAGGACAGGCCTCCGAGCAGTACTTC.

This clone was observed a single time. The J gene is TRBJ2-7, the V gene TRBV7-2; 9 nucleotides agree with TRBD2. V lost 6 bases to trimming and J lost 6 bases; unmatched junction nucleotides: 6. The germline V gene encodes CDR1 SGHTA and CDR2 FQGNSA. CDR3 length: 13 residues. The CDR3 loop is CASRREGRGEQYF. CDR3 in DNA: TGTGCCAGCAGGCGGGAGGGCCGGGGCGAGCAGTACTTC.

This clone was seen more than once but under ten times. CDR3 residues: CASSSRTSDTGELFF. The CDR3, as DNA: TGTGCCAGCAGCTCGCGCACTAGCGACACCGGGGAGCTGTTTTTT. V gene TRBV11-2 combines with J gene TRBJ2-2; 7 nucleotides match TRBD2. Germline loops: CDR1 SGHAT, CDR2 FQNNGV. Germline trimming cut 4 bases from V and 3 bases from J; bases unmatched to any gene: 5. The CDR3 length is 15 residues.

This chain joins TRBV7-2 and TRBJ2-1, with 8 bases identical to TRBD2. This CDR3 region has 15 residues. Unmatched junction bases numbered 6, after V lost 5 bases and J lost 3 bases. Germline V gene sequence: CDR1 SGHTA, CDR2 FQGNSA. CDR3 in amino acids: CASSPGGRLYNEQFF. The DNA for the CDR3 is TGTGCCAGCAGCCCAGGCGGGAGGCTCTACAATGAGCAGTTCTTC. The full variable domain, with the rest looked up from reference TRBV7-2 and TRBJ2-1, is GAGVSQSPSNKVTEKGKDVELRCDPISGHTALYWYRQSLGQGLEFLIYFQGNSAPDKSGLPSDRFSAERTGGSVSTLTIQRTQQEDSAVYLCASSPGGRLYNEQFFGPGTRLTVL.